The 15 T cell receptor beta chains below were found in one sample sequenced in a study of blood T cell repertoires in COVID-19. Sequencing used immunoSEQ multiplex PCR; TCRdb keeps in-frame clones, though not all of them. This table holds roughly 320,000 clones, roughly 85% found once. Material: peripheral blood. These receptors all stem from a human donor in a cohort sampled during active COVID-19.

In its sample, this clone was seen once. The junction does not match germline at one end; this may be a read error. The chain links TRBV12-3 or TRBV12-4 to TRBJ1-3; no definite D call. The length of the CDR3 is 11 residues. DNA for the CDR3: TGTGCCAGCAGCGTTGGAGACACCATATATTTT. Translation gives CASSVGDTIYF.

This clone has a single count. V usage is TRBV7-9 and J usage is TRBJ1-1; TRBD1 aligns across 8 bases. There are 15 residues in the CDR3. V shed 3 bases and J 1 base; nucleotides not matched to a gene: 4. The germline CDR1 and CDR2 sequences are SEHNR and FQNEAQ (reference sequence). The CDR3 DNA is TGTGCCAGCAGCTTTTCAACAGGGGGGAACACTGAAGCTTTCTTT. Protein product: CASSFSTGGNTEAFF.

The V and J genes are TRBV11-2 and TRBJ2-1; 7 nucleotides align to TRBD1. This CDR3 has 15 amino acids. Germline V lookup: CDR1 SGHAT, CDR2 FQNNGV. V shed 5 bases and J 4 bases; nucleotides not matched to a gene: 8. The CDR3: CASSHGQEQYNEQFF. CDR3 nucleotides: TGTGCCAGCAGCCACGGACAGGAACAATACAATGAGCAGTTCTTC.

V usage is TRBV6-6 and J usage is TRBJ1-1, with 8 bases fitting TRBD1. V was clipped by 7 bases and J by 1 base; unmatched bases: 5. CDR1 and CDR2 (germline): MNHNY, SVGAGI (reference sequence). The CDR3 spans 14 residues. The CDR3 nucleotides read TGTGCCAGCACCCGGACAGGGCCGAACACTGAAGCTTTCTTT. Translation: CASTRTGPNTEAFF.

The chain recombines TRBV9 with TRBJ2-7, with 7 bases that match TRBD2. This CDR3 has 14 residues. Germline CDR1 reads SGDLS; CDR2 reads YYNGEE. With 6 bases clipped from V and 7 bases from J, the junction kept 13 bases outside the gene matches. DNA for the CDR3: TGTGCCAGCACCGCTTCTATCGGGACTAAAGAGCAGTACTTC. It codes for CASTASIGTKEQYF.

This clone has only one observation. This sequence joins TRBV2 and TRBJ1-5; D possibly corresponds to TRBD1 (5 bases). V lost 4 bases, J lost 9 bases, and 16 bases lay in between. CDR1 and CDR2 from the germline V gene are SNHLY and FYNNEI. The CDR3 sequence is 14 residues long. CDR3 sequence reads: CASSGPDSSRPQHF. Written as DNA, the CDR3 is TGTGCCAGCAGTGGGCCAGACAGCTCACGGCCCCAGCATTTT.

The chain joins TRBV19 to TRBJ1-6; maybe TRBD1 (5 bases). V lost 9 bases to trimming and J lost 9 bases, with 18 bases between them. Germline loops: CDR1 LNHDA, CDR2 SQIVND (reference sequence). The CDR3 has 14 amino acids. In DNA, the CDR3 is TGTGCCAGGAGAGACAGAGGAAGAGGTTCACCCCTCCACTTT. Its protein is CARRDRGRGSPLHF.

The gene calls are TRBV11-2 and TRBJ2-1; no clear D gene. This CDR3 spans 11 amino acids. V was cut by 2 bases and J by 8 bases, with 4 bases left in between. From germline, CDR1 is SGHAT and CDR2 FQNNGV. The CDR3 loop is CASSLIYEQFF. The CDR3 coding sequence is TGTGCCAGCAGCTTAATATATGAGCAGTTCTTC. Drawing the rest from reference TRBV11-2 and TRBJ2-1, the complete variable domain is EAGVAQSPRYKIIEKRQSVAFWCNPISGHATLYWYQQILGQGPKLLIQFQNNGVVDDSQLPKDRFSAERLKGVDSTLKIQPAKLEDSAVYLCASSLIYEQFFGPGTRLTVL.

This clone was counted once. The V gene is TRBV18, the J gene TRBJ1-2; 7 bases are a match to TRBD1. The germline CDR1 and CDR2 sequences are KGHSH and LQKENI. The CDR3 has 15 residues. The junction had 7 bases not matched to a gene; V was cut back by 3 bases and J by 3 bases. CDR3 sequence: CASSPVTGWDYGYTF. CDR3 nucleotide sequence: TGTGCCAGCTCACCCGTGACAGGGTGGGACTATGGCTACACCTTC.

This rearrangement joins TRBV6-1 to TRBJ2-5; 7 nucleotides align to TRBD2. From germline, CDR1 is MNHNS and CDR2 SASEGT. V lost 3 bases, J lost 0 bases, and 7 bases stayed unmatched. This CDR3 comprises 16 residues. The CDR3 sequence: CASSERPGGNQETQYF. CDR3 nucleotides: TGTGCCAGCAGTGAGAGACCGGGGGGAAACCAAGAGACCCAGTACTTC.

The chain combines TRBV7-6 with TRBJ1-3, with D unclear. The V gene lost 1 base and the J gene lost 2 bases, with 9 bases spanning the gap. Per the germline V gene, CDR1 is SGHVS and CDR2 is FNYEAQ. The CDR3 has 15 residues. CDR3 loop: CASSLGQNPGNTIYF. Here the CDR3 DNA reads TGTGCCAGCAGCTTAGGGCAGAACCCTGGAAACACCATATATTTT.

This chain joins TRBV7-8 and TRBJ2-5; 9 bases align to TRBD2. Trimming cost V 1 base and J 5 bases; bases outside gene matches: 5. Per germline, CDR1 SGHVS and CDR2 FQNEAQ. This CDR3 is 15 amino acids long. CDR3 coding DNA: TGTGCCAGCAGCTTAGGAAGCGGGGGGTTCGAGACCCAGTACTTC. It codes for CASSLGSGGFETQYF.

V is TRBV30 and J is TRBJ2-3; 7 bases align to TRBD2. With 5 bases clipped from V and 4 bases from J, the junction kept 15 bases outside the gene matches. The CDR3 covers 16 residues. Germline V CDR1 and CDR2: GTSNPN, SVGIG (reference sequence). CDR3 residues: CAWDIGVRGGSDTQYF. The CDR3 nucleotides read TGTGCCTGGGACATTGGGGTCCGGGGAGGGTCAGATACGCAGTATTTT.

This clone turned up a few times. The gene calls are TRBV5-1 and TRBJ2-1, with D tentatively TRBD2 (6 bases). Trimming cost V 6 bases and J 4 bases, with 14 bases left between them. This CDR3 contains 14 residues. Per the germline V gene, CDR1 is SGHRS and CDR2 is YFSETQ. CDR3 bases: TGCGCCAGCAACCCGCTTAGCGGATACAATGAGCAGTTCTTC. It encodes CASNPLSGYNEQFF.

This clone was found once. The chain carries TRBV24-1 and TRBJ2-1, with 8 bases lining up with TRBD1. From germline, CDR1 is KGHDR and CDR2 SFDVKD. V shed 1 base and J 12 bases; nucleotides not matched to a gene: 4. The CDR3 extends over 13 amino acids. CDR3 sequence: CATSDLDRGWQFF. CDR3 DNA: TGTGCCACCAGTGATTTAGACAGGGGATGGCAGTTCTTC.